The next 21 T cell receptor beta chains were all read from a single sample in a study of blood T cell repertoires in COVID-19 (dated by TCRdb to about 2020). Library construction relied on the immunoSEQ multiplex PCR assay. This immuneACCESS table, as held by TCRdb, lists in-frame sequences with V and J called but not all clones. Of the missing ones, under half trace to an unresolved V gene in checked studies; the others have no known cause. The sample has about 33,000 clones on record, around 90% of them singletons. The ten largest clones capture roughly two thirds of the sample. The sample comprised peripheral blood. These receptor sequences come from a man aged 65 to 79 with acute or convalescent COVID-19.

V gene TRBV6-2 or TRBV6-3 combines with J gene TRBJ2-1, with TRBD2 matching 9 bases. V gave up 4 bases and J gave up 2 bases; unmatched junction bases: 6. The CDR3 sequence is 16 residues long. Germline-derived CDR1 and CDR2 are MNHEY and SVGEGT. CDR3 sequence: CASSFSGRGTYNEQFF. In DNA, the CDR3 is TGTGCCAGCAGTTTTAGCGGGAGAGGTACCTACAATGAGCAGTTCTTC.

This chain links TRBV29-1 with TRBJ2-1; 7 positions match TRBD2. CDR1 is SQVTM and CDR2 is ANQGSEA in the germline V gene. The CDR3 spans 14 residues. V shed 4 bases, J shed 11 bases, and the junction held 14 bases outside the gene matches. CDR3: CSVGWRGITEKQFF. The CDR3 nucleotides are TGCAGCGTTGGTTGGCGGGGGATAACAGAGAAGCAGTTCTTC.

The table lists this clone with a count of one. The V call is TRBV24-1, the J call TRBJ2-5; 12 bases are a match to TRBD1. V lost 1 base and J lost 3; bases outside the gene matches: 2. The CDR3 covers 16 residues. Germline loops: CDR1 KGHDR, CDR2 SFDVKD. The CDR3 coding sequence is TGTGCCACCAGTGATTTTGGGACAGGGGGCGAAGAGACCCAGTACTTC. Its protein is CATSDFGTGGEETQYF.

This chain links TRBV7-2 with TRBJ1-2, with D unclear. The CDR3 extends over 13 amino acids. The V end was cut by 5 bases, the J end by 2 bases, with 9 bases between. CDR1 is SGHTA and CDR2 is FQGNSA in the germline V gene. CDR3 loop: CASSPHTNYGYTF. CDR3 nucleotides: TGTGCCAGCAGCCCACACACCAACTATGGCTACACCTTC.

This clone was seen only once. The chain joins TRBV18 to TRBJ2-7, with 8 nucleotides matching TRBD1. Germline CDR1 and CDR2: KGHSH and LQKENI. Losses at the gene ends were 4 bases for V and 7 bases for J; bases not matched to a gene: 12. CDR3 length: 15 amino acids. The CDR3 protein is CASSRRTGSMIEQYF. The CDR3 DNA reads TGTGCCAGCTCACGAAGGACAGGGTCTATGATAGAGCAGTACTTC.

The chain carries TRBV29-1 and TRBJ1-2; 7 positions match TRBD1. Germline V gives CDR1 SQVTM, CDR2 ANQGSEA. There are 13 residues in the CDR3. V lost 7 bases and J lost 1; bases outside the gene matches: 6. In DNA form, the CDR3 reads TGCAGCGCGGGACAGTCCTTTAACTATGGCTACACCTTC. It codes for CSAGQSFNYGYTF.

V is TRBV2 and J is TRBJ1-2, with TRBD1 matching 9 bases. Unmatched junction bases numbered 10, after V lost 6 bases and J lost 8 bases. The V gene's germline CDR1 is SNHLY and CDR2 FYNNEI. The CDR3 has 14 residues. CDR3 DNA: TGTGCCAGCAGCCCTGACAGGGGGAAAGAAGGCTACACCTTC. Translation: CASSPDRGKEGYTF.

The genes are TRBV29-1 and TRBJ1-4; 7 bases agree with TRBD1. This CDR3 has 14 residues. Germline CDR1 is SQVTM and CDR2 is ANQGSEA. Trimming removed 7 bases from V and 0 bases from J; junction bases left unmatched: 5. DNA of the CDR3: TGCAGCGACGGACAGGCGGCAACTAATGAAAAACTGTTTTTT. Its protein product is CSDGQAATNEKLFF.

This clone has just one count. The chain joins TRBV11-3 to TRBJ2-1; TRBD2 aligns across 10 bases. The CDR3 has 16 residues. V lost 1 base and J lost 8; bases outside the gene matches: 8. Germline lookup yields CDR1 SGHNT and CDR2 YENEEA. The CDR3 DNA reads TGTGCCAGCAGCTTAGGCCTAGCGGGAGCGGATGATGAGCAGTTCTTC. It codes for CASSLGLAGADDEQFF. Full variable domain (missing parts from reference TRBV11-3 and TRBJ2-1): EAGVVQSPRYKIIEKKQPVAFWCNPISGHNTLYWYLQNLGQGPELLIRYENEEAVDDSQLPKDRFSAERLKGVDSTLKIQPAELGDSAVYLCASSLGLAGADDEQFFGPGTRLTVL.

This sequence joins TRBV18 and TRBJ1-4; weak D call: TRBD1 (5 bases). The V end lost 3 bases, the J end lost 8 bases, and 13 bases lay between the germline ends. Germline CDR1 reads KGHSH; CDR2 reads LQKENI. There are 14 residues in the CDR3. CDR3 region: CASSPSGGTEKLFF. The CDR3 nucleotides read TGTGCCAGCTCACCTTCCGGGGGTACCGAAAAACTGTTTTTT. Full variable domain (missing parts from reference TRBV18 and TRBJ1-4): NAGVMQNPRHLVRRRGQEARLRCSPMKGHSHVYWYRQLPEEGLKFMVYLQKENIIDESGMPKERFSAEFPKEGPSILRIQQVVRGDSAAYFCASSPSGGTEKLFFGSGTQLSVL.

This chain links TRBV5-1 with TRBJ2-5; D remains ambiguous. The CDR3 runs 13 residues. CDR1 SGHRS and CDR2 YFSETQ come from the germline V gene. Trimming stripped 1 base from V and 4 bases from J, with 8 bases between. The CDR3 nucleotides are TGCGCCAGCAGCTTGAGCGTAGGAGAGACCCAGTACTTC. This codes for CASSLSVGETQYF.

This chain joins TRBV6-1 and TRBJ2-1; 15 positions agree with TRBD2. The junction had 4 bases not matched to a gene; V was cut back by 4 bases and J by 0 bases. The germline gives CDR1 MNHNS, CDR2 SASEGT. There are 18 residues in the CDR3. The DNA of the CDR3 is TGTGCCAGCAGTGGGGGACTAGCGGGAGGCAGCTCCTACAATGAGCAGTTCTTC. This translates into CASSGGLAGGSSYNEQFF.

The CDR3 bases are TGCGCCAGCAGCCAGGGAGCCGTTGGAAATCAGCCCCAGCATTTT. It specifies CASSQGAVGNQPQHF. The chain joins TRBV4-3 to TRBJ1-5; D gene ambiguous. CDR3 length equals 15 residues. With 3 bases removed from V and 4 bases from J, the gap between germline ends came to 13 bases. Per the germline V gene, CDR1 is LGHNA and CDR2 is YSLEER.

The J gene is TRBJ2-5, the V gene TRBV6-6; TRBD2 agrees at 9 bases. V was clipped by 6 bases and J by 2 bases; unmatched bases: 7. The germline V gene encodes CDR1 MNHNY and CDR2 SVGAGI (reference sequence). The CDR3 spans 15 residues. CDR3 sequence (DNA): TGTGCCAGCAGGGAGTCGCGGGAGGGACAAGAGACCCAGTACTTC. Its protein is CASRESREGQETQYF.

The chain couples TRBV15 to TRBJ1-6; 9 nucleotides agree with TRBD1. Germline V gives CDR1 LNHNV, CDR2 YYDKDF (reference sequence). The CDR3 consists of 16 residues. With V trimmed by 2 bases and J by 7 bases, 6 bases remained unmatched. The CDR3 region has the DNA TGTGCCACCAGCAGACAACCTGGGACAGGGAATTCACCCCTCCACTTT. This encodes CATSRQPGTGNSPLHF.

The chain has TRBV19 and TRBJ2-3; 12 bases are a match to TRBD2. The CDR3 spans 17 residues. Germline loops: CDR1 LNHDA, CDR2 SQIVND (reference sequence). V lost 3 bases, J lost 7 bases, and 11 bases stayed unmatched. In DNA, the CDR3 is TGTGCCAGTAGTATCTCTAGCGGGGGGGGAGTGTCTAATACGCAGTATTTT. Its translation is CASSISSGGGVSNTQYF.

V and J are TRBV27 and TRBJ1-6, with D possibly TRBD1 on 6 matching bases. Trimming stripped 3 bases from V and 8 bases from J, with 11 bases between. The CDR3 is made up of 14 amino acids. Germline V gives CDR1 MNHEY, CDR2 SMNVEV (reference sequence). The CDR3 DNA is TGTGCCAGCAGTTTTTATCCAGGGGATTCACCCCTCCACTTT. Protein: CASSFYPGDSPLHF.

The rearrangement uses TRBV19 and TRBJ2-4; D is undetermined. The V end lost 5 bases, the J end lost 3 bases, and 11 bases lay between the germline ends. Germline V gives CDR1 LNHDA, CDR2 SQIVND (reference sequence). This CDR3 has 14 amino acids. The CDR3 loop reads CASSGSRSKNIQYF. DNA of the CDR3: TGTGCCAGTAGTGGAAGTAGGAGCAAAAACATTCAGTACTTC.

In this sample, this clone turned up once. Written as DNA, the CDR3 is TGCGCCAGCAGCTTTCGGACAGGAGGTCGGGGCTACACCTTC. Protein sequence: CASSFRTGGRGYTF. V and J are TRBV5-1 and TRBJ1-2; 7 bases agree with TRBD1. The CDR3 runs to 14 residues. Germline loops: CDR1 SGHRS, CDR2 YFSETQ. Trimming cost V 2 bases and J 8 bases; bases outside gene matches: 9.

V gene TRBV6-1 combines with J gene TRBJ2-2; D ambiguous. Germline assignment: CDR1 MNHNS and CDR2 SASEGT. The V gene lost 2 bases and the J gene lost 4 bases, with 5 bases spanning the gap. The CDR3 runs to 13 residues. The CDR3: CASSEISTGELFF. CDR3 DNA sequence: TGTGCCAGCAGTGAAATCAGCACCGGGGAGCTGTTTTTT.

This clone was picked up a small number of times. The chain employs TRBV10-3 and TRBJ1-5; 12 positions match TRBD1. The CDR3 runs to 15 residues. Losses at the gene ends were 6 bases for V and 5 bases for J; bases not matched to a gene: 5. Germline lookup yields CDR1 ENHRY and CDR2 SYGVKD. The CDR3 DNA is TGTGCCATCAGAACCGGGACAGGGGGCGATCAGCCCCAGCATTTT. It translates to CAIRTGTGGDQPQHF.